This T cell receptor beta chain derives from a study of CD8+ T cells in alopecia areata listed by TCRdb under 2018. For context, the study as a whole: Treated patients were enrolled in an open-label pilot trial of oral tofacitinib at 5 to 10 mg twice daily for moderate-to-severe alopecia areata. TCRbeta CDR3 regions were amplified by immunoSEQ multiplex PCR with 35 Vbeta forward and 13 Jbeta reverse primers. The study used high-throughput TCRbeta sequencing to examine T cell clonal expansion in alopecia areata, in both the C3H/HeJ mouse model and human patients. Clonality in the scalp was compared among normal scalp (n=4), patchy alopecia areata scalp (n=8), and alopecia totalis/universalis scalp (n=8). RNA was obtained with the PAXgene miRNA kit for fixed scalp, the miRNeasy kit for PBMCs, and the RNeasy kit for mouse skin. Patients on tofacitinib were biopsied at baseline and after 4 and 24 weeks of treatment, and several of the patients also had a later scalp biopsy. In humans, TCRbeta sequencing was performed on scalp tissue and on sorted CD4+ and CD8+ peripheral blood T cells from healthy controls and from patients with patchy or totalis/universalis alopecia areata. Tofacitinib was administered for 6 to 18 months, and 6 months of follow-up off drug were then conducted to assess delayed response and recurrence. What the work shows at the level of the full study, not this receptor alone: Lesional scalp, especially in alopecia totalis/universalis, showed higher clonality and more expanded CD8+ clones than normal scalp, suggesting antigenic drive. Compared with mice, TCR sequences shared between patients were less clear, possibly partly because of HLA diversity across the patient population. Unlike mouse skin, where gammadelta T cells dominate, normal human skin contains resident alphabeta T cells that get sequenced too, which complicates analysis of the scalp TCR repertoire.

This sample's time point label indicates: baseline before oral tofacitinib. Lesional scalp punch biopsies and peripheral blood were obtained from alopecia areata patients. PBMCs were isolated by density centrifugation and stained for CD3, CD4 and CD8, after which CD4+ and CD8+ T cells were sorted on a FACSAria. Cut back by 0 bases and 2 bases, the V and J ends lie 5 bases apart. The germline V gene (reference sequence) provides CDR1 PRHDT and CDR2 FYEKMQ. From cysteine to phenylalanine, the CDR3 is 13 amino acids long. Only CDR3 DNA is held: 39 bases, read in frame from base 1. About this clone itself: Its specific antigen is unknown. Base-call qualities are not available, and no considerably larger clone is one nucleotide away. Additional DNA sequences in this sample encode the identical CDR3.

Preparation of the library involved the immunoSEQ multiplex PCR assay. For TCR sequencing, RNA was extracted from every sample and reverse transcribed into cDNA to serve as template. First-strand cDNA was synthesized with SuperScript III using a 2:1 mix of oligo-dT and random hexamers. A synthetic immune receptor repertoire was used to assess amplification bias, and residual bias was removed computationally. As for the authors' bioinformatics: Raw reads were preprocessed for error removal, and CDR3 was defined according to IMGT conventions as running from the conserved cysteine to phenylalanine. To get clonality, Shannon entropy was normalized by log2 of the number of productive unique TCRs and the result was subtracted from 1. Scalp TCRbeta sequences were cross-referenced with sorted blood CD4 and CD8 repertoires so that the CD4 or CD8 identity of scalp clones could be inferred. TCRdb's version of the immuneACCESS table is confined to in-frame rearrangements and falls short of the full clone set. An unresolved V gene accounts for under half of the shortfall where checked; the remainder is of unknown origin. Clonal size and the V and J genes are those of that table, whereas D and trimming came from the DNA. The sample contains 150,000 or so clones, approximately 48% of them found a single time. The top ten clones comprise approximately 18% of the sample.

This specimen consisted of CD8+ T cells sorted from blood, obtained at week 0. The rearrangement joined TRBV13 to TRBJ2-7; the D gene lacks a confident call. The TCR was taken from a human donor with alopecia areata. At the DNA level, the sequence is TGTGCCAGCAGCTTAGGCGGACCCTACGAGCAGTACTTC. Its protein is CASSLGGPYEQYF.